A single sample gave rise to the 5 T cell receptor beta chains below, sequenced in a study of cytomegalovirus exposure and HLA in healthy donors (dated by TCRdb to 2017 to 2019). Library preparation employed the immunoSEQ multiplex PCR assay. TCRdb's version of the immuneACCESS table is confined to in-frame rearrangements and falls short of the full clone set. An unresolved V gene accounts for under half of the shortfall where checked; the remainder is of unknown origin. For this sample the table gives about 50,000 clones, of which roughly 93% were detected only once. The ten largest clones capture 1.5% to 2% of the sample. The sample consisted of PBMCs. Source of these receptors: a woman aged 18-29 years in good health and CMV-seropositive.

This rearrangement joins TRBV7-2 to TRBJ1-5; 9 bases match TRBD1. V dropped 4 bases and J dropped 7; count of bases not matched to a gene: 8. Germline V gene data show CDR1 as SGHTA and CDR2 as FQGNSA. CDR3 length: 15 amino acids. Here the CDR3 reads CASSSMGQGGQPQHF. CDR3 DNA: TGTGCCAGCAGCTCTATGGGACAGGGAGGCCAGCCCCAGCATTTT. The variable domain in full, completed from reference TRBV7-2 and TRBJ1-5, reads GAGVSQSPSNKVTEKGKDVELRCDPISGHTALYWYRQSLGQGLEFLIYFQGNSAPDKSGLPSDRFSAERTGGSVSTLTIQRTQQEDSAVYLCASSSMGQGGQPQHFGDGTRLSIL.

In its sample, this clone was seen once. This CDR3 is CAWGSGGNNEKLFF. CDR3 DNA: TGTGCCTGGGGGAGTGGGGGCAATAATGAAAAACTGTTTTTT. The V and J genes are TRBV30 and TRBJ1-4, with D perhaps matching TRBD1 (6 bases). CDR1 is GTSNPN and CDR2 is SVGIG in the germline V gene (reference sequence). The CDR3 extends over 14 amino acids. The V and J ends lost 5 bases and 4 bases respectively, with 14 bases between them.

The chain employs TRBV2 and TRBJ2-5; weak D call: TRBD1 (5 bases). The CDR3 has 11 residues. V was shortened by 4 bases and J by 7 bases, with 7 bases between the two germline ends. Germline V lookup: CDR1 SNHLY, CDR2 FYNNEI. The CDR3 bases are TGTGCCAGCAGTGTTGACAGGACCCAGTACTTC. Its translation: CASSVDRTQYF.

This chain joins TRBV6-5 and TRBJ1-1; D gene ambiguous. V was shortened by 10 bases and J by 1 base, with 10 bases between the two germline ends. The germline CDR1 and CDR2 sequences are MNHEY and SVGAGI. The CDR3 covers 12 residues. The CDR3 DNA is TGTGCCACAAGCGGGGAGAACACTGAAGCTTTCTTT. Its protein is CATSGENTEAFF.

Of note for this clone: At one of its ends the junction is not consistent with the germline gene, which may arise from a read error. V is TRBV27 and J is TRBJ2-2; 11 bases are shared with TRBD1. CDR3 size: 19 residues. Germline CDR1 MNHEY, CDR2 SMNVEV (reference sequence). The CDR3 spells CASSVSGTGGWANTGELFF. CDR3 DNA sequence: TGTGCCAGCAGTGTATCCGGGACAGGGGGTTGGGCGAACACCGGGGAGCTGTTTTTT.